This passage covers 25 T cell receptor beta chains from one sample sequenced in a study of blood T cell repertoires in COVID-19. The assay was immunoSEQ multiplex PCR, and TCRdb's table has in-frame clones only and misses some. The sample carries some 150,000 clones, 80% to 85% recorded once. What was sequenced was peripheral blood. These receptors all stem from a human donor in a cohort sampled during active COVID-19.

Comment on this clone: The same CDR3 also results from other DNA sequences found in this sample. The V and J genes are TRBV7-2 and TRBJ1-2; 8 positions match TRBD1. There are 13 residues in the CDR3. Unmatched junction bases numbered 2, after V lost 5 bases and J lost 3 bases. Germline V lookup: CDR1 SGHTA, CDR2 FQGNSA. The CDR3 reads CASSPDRDYGYTF. CDR3 DNA sequence: TGTGCCAGCAGCCCGGACAGGGACTATGGCTACACCTTC.

The chain couples TRBV5-1 to TRBJ2-3; 15 nucleotides line up with TRBD2. V lost 4 bases and J lost 7; bases outside the gene matches: 10. This CDR3 comprises 17 residues. The germline V gene encodes CDR1 SGHRS and CDR2 YFSETQ. CDR3 nucleotides: TGCGCCAGCAGCAAGGGACTAGCGGGGGGCCCGTCACATACGCAGTATTTT. It encodes CASSKGLAGGPSHTQYF.

The CDR3 DNA reads TGCGCCAGCAGCCAAGGGCAGGTTAATGAAAAACTGTTTTTT. This sequence encodes CASSQGQVNEKLFF. The V call is TRBV4-3, the J call TRBJ1-4; D is unresolved. The CDR3 has 14 residues. V was clipped by 1 base and J by 4 bases, with 7 bases between them. Germline values: CDR1 LGHNA, CDR2 YSLEER.

The V gene is TRBV9, the J gene TRBJ2-1; 8 bases match TRBD2. The V segment lost 8 bases and the J segment 0 bases; nucleotides outside the gene matches: 4. CDR3 length equals 14 residues. The germline V gene has CDR1 SGDLS and CDR2 YYNGEE. CDR3: CARRGGVSYNEQFF. CDR3 nucleotide sequence: TGTGCCAGACGGGGGGGCGTCTCCTACAATGAGCAGTTCTTC.

This clone was counted a few times. The chain uses TRBV15 and TRBJ1-1; D is unresolved. CDR3 length: 15 residues. Germline V gene data show CDR1 as LNHNV and CDR2 as YYDKDF (reference sequence). V was cut by 1 base and J by 0 bases, with 9 bases left in between. The CDR3 loop reads CATSRGAGLNTEAFF. Written as DNA, the CDR3 is TGTGCCACCAGCAGAGGCGCGGGCTTGAACACTGAAGCTTTCTTT.

The genes are TRBV6-2 or TRBV6-3 and TRBJ1-3, with 8 bases aligning to TRBD1. Unmatched junction bases numbered 9, after V lost 6 bases and J lost 2 bases. CDR1 MNHEY and CDR2 SVGEGT come from the germline V gene. This CDR3 spans 16 amino acids. Here the CDR3 DNA reads TGTGCCAGCAGCAACCGCCGGGACAGGACTGGAAACACCATATATTTT. Residues: CASSNRRDRTGNTIYF.

This chain uses TRBV30 with TRBJ1-4, with a tentative D call TRBD1 (5 bases). CDR3 size: 15 residues. CDR1 and CDR2 (germline): GTSNPN, SVGIG (reference sequence). V was pared by 4 bases and J by 6 bases, with 18 bases between. The CDR3 region is CAWTTLGAAYEKLFF. The CDR3 coding sequence is TGTGCCTGGACCACCCTTGGGGCCGCCTATGAAAAACTGTTTTTT.

This chain joins TRBV30 and TRBJ1-2; D might be TRBD1 (5 bases). Germline V gene data show CDR1 as GTSNPN and CDR2 as SVGIG (reference sequence). V was shortened by 7 bases and J by 4 bases, with 13 bases between the two germline ends. This CDR3 is built from 12 residues. This CDR3 is CALRGGGYGYTF. The CDR3 nucleotides are TGTGCCTTGCGGGGCGGAGGCTATGGCTACACCTTC.

The chain is built from TRBV7-2 and TRBJ2-3, with 8 nucleotides matching TRBD2. The V gene's germline CDR1 is SGHTA and CDR2 FQGNSA. The V and J ends lost 5 bases and 0 bases, in that order; junction bases with no gene match: 10. The CDR3 contains 17 residues. The CDR3 spells CASSRRLVAGSTDTQYF. The CDR3 DNA reads as TGTGCCAGCAGCAGACGCCTTGTAGCGGGGAGCACAGATACGCAGTATTTT. The full variable domain, rest sourced from reference TRBV7-2 and TRBJ2-3, is GAGVSQSPSNKVTEKGKDVELRCDPISGHTALYWYRQSLGQGLEFLIYFQGNSAPDKSGLPSDRFSAERTGGSVSTLTIQRTQQEDSAVYLCASSRRLVAGSTDTQYFGPGTRLTVL.

The chain joins TRBV2 to TRBJ2-3; D is unresolved. The ends were cut back, 4 bases at V and 4 bases at J, with 12 bases in the middle. CDR3 length: 14 residues. The V gene's germline CDR1 is SNHLY and CDR2 FYNNEI. The CDR3 sequence: CASSGTVLPDTQYF. The CDR3 nucleotides read TGTGCCAGCAGTGGCACGGTGTTGCCAGATACGCAGTATTTT.

This chain connects TRBV5-8 to TRBJ2-6; D uncertain. The CDR3 loop spans 15 amino acids. V was trimmed by 4 bases and J by 0 bases, leaving 8 bases between them. Germline V gene sequence: CDR1 SGHTS, CDR2 YDEGEE. The CDR3 loop is CASSPTYSGANVLTF. DNA of the CDR3: TGTGCCAGCAGCCCGACATACTCTGGGGCCAACGTCCTGACTTTC.

This chain joins TRBV2 and TRBJ1-1; no definite D call. Germline V gene data show CDR1 as SNHLY and CDR2 as FYNNEI. The V end was cut by 8 bases, the J end by 0 bases, with 16 bases between. The CDR3 contains 15 residues. The CDR3 nucleotides read TGTGCCAGCCTTTCGGGAAGGTCAATGAACACTGAAGCTTTCTTT. Translation: CASLSGRSMNTEAFF.

The chain couples TRBV11-2 to TRBJ2-5; no firm D call. Looked up from germline, CDR1 is SGHAT and CDR2 is FQNNGV. Trimming left V 1 base short and J 5 bases short, with 14 bases between. This CDR3 has 15 residues. The CDR3 DNA reads as TGTGCCAGCAGCTTAGGTTTCACATCCGGGGAGACCCAGTACTTC. Translated, it gives CASSLGFTSGETQYF.

V usage is TRBV5-8 and J usage is TRBJ2-1, with a weak D call TRBD2 (6 bases). V was trimmed by 2 bases and J by 10 bases, leaving 19 bases between them. The CDR3 is 15 residues long. Germline CDR1 and CDR2: SGHTS and YDEGEE. The CDR3 DNA sequence: TGTGCCAGCAGCTTTTACGGACTACTGACCTGGGAGCAGTTCTTC. It codes for CASSFYGLLTWEQFF.

The gene calls are TRBV6-6 and TRBJ1-2; 7 bases align to TRBD1. This CDR3 comprises 15 residues. V lost 0 bases and J lost 2; bases outside the gene matches: 3. The germline V gene has CDR1 MNHNY and CDR2 SVGAGI (reference sequence). The CDR3 loop reads CASSYSQGENYGYTF. The CDR3 nucleotides are TGTGCCAGCAGTTACTCGCAGGGGGAGAACTATGGCTACACCTTC.

This rearrangement joins TRBV3-1 (or the pseudogene TRBV3-2) to TRBJ2-1; 10 nucleotides match TRBD1. Losses at the gene ends were 1 base for V and 7 bases for J; bases not matched to a gene: 10. The CDR3 covers 17 residues. CDR1 LGHDT and CDR2 YNNKEL come from the germline V gene (reference sequence). CDR3 protein: CASSQGGGQGILNEQFF. The DNA for the CDR3 is TGTGCCAGCAGCCAAGGGGGGGGACAGGGGATATTAAATGAGCAGTTCTTC.

This clone was observed a single time. One end of the junction varies from germline; a read error may be responsible. The V and J genes are TRBV19 and TRBJ1-5; D not resolved. CDR3 size: 14 residues. CDR1 is LNHDA and CDR2 is SQIVND in the germline V gene (reference sequence). The CDR3: CASSIAADRQAQHF. In nucleotides, the CDR3 is TGTGCCAGTAGTATAGCGGCAGACCGTCAGGCCCAGCATTTT.

The gene calls are TRBV19 and TRBJ2-7, with D unclear. Between the trimmed V and J ends, which lost 9 bases and 0 bases, there was a span of 6 bases. The CDR3 extends over 11 amino acids. Germline loops: CDR1 LNHDA, CDR2 SQIVND (reference sequence). CDR3 loop: CASTNSYEQYF. In nucleotides, the CDR3 is TGTGCCAGCACTAACTCCTACGAGCAGTACTTC.

This clone was recorded many times. The V gene is TRBV12-3 or TRBV12-4, the J gene TRBJ1-5; no firm D call. V lost 0 bases, J lost 6 bases, and 6 bases lay in between. The CDR3 totals 13 residues. The CDR3 sequence: CASSLALGQPQHF. The CDR3 DNA reads as TGTGCCAGCAGTTTAGCGCTAGGTCAGCCCCAGCATTTT.

The J gene is TRBJ1-2, the V gene TRBV11-3; 8 bases match TRBD1. V trimming: 2 bases; J trimming: 8 bases; junction bases outside the gene matches: 7. The CDR3 length is 14 residues. CDR1 and CDR2 from the germline V gene are SGHNT and YENEEA. CDR3 DNA sequence: TGTGCCAGCAGCTTAAGTACAGGGGGAGGCGGCTACACCTTC. This encodes CASSLSTGGGGYTF.

The gene calls are TRBV4-1 and TRBJ1-5; no firm D call. Germline CDR1 reads MGHRA; CDR2 reads YSYEKL. Trimming pared 3 bases from V and 1 base from J, leaving 13 bases between. This CDR3 is built from 16 residues. Written as DNA, the CDR3 is TGCGCCAGCAGCCAGCGAGCCTACGCGAGCAATCAGCCCCAGCATTTT. Its protein is CASSQRAYASNQPQHF.

The chain combines TRBV4-2 with TRBJ1-5; 9 bases line up with TRBD1. This CDR3 has 15 residues. The V segment lost 4 bases and the J segment 2 bases; nucleotides outside the gene matches: 3. The germline V gene has CDR1 LGHNA and CDR2 YNFKEQ. The DNA for the CDR3 is TGTGCCAGCAGCCGCGACAGGGGGGGCAATCAGCCCCAGCATTTT. Translating gives CASSRDRGGNQPQHF.

This clone was found once. The chain couples TRBV18 to TRBJ2-7; 7 bases fit TRBD1. The V gene's germline CDR1 is KGHSH and CDR2 LQKENI. Trimming removed 3 bases from V and 4 bases from J; junction bases left unmatched: 6. The CDR3 is 14 amino acids. Here the CDR3 DNA reads TGTGCCAGCTCACCGGGGACAGAGAGTTACGAGCAGTACTTC. Its translation is CASSPGTESYEQYF.

The chain joins TRBV29-1 to TRBJ2-7; 9 bases agree with TRBD1. With 3 bases clipped from V and 4 bases from J, the junction kept 4 bases outside the gene matches. The CDR3 covers 13 residues. Germline V gene data show CDR1 as SQVTM and CDR2 as ANQGSEA. The CDR3 bases are TGCAGCGTTGAGGCGGGACAGGGATACGAGCAGTACTTC. Amino acids: CSVEAGQGYEQYF.

This chain connects TRBV7-2 to TRBJ2-5; a possible D gene is TRBD2 (5 bases). Germline V gene data show CDR1 as SGHTA and CDR2 as FQGNSA. This CDR3 has 14 residues. Trimming left V 0 bases short and J 7 bases short, with 12 bases between. This CDR3 reads CASSLARPEGTQYF. As DNA, the CDR3 is TGTGCCAGCAGCTTAGCACGGCCCGAGGGGACCCAGTACTTC.